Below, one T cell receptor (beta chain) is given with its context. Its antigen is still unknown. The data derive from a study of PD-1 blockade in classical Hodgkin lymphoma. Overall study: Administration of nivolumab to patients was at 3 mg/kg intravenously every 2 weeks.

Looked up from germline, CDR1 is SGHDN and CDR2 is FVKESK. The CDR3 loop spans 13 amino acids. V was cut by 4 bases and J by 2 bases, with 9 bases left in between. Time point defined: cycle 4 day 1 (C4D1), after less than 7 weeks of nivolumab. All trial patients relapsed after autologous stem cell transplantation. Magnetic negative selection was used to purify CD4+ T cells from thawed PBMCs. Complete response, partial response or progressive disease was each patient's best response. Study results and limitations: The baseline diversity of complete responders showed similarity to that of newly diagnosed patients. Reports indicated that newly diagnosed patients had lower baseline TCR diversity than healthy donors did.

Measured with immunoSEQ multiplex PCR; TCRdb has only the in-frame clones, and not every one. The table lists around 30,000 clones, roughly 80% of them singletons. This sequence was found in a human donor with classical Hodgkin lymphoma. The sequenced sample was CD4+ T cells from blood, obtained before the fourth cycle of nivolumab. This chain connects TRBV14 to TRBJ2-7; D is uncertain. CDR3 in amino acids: CASSPRLTYEQYF. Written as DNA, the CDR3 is TGTGCCAGCAGCCCCCGGCTCACCTACGAGCAGTACTTC.